Presented here are 6 T cell receptor beta chains from one specimen sequenced in a study of blood T cell repertoires in COVID-19. Assay used: immunoSEQ multiplex PCR; TCRdb lists only in-frame clones, some missing. The repertoire holds 400,000 to 450,000 clones, with roughly nine tenths as singletons. The specimen was PBMCs or T cells enriched from blood (not recorded which). The source of these receptors is a man aged 25 to 45 who had recovered from COVID-19.

The genes are TRBV7-6 and TRBJ1-2; TRBD1 is a possible D gene (6 bases). Germline V CDR1 and CDR2: SGHVS, FNYEAQ. V was clipped by 0 bases and J by 7 bases, with 21 bases between them. The CDR3 length is 17 residues. The CDR3 nucleotides are TGTGCCAGCAGCTTAGCGCCCGGTGGGGGACACAAAATTGGCTACACCTTC. It yields the protein CASSLAPGGGHKIGYTF.

This clone is a singleton in its sample. The chain couples TRBV3-1 (or the pseudogene TRBV3-2) to TRBJ2-5; D is undetermined. CDR1 and CDR2 (germline): LGHDT, YNNKEL (reference sequence). The CDR3 has 13 amino acids. Trimming left V 5 bases short and J 5 bases short, with 12 bases between. The CDR3 DNA reads as TGTGCCAGCAGCAAAATTCCTGGCGAGACCCAGTACTTC. Encoded protein: CASSKIPGETQYF.

This rearrangement joins TRBV2 to TRBJ1-2; no clear D. Germline CDR1 and CDR2: SNHLY and FYNNEI. V gave up 1 base and J gave up 1 base, with 4 bases separating them. The CDR3 spans 13 residues. The CDR3 DNA reads as TGTGCCAGCAGTGAAGGGCTTAACTATGGCTACACCTTC. It codes for CASSEGLNYGYTF.

The chain joins TRBV7-9 to TRBJ2-5, with 7 bases identical to TRBD1. The ends lost 6 bases at V and 3 bases at J; junction bases unmatched: 4. CDR3 length: 13 amino acids. Looked up from germline, CDR1 is SEHNR and CDR2 is FQNEAQ (reference sequence). The CDR3 nucleotides are TGTGCCAGCAGTTCCCAGGGGGAAGAGACCCAGTACTTC. Its protein product is CASSSQGEETQYF.

This chain joins TRBV7-9 and TRBJ1-1, with D hard to call. There are 12 residues in the CDR3. V dropped 7 bases and J dropped 1 base, with 7 bases sitting between them. The germline CDR1 and CDR2 sequences are SEHNR and FQNEAQ (reference sequence). For the CDR3, the DNA is TGTGCCAGCACCAACAAGAACACTGAAGCTTTCTTT. This translates into CASTNKNTEAFF.

A word on this clone: The junction shows a germline mismatch at one end, possibly a read error. The V gene is TRBV2, the J gene TRBJ2-1; 7 bases match TRBD1. This CDR3 is built from 14 residues. Germline loops: CDR1 SNHLY, CDR2 FYNNEI. The CDR3 DNA reads TGTGCCAGCTTTAGACAGGGTCCCTACGATGAGCAGTTCTTC. It encodes CASFRQGPYDEQFF.